Shown below are 14 T cell receptor beta chains from a single sample sequenced in a study of shared clonotypes between healthy human individuals. The protocol was immunoSEQ multiplex PCR, while the TCRdb copy is restricted to in-frame clones and leaves out a portion. The table lists roughly 410,000 clones, roughly 96% of them singletons. Sequenced input: memory CD8+ T cells sorted from blood. As for subset: CD45RO+ cells pooled with CCR7-negative TemRA cells. Receptors originate from a young man in good health.

The chain combines TRBV5-8 with TRBJ2-7; 11 bases align to TRBD1. The junction had 1 base not matched to a gene; V was cut back by 3 bases and J by 2 bases. Germline lookup yields CDR1 SGHTS and CDR2 YDEGEE. The CDR3 totals 14 residues. CDR3 sequence (DNA): TGTGCCAGCAGCTCGGGACAGGGGGCCTACGAGCAGTACTTC. Its translation: CASSSGQGAYEQYF.

J is TRBJ2-1 and V is TRBV2; a possible D gene is TRBD2 (6 bases). Germline V lookup: CDR1 SNHLY, CDR2 FYNNEI. This CDR3 contains 13 residues. Trimming cost V 6 bases and J 4 bases, with 10 bases left between them. CDR3 residues: CASRGDFYNEQFF. The CDR3 nucleotides are TGTGCCAGCAGAGGGGACTTTTACAATGAGCAGTTCTTC.

The gene calls are TRBV5-1 and TRBJ2-3; tentative D call: TRBD2 (6 bases). CDR1 and CDR2 (germline): SGHRS, YFSETQ. V dropped 0 bases and J dropped 2 bases, with 10 bases sitting between them. This CDR3 contains 15 residues. The CDR3 sequence: CASSLGSGFTDTQYF. The CDR3 nucleotides read TGCGCCAGCAGCTTGGGCAGCGGGTTCACAGATACGCAGTATTTT.

The J gene is TRBJ1-5, the V gene TRBV19; 7 bases line up with TRBD1. Unmatched junction bases numbered 14, after V lost 5 bases and J lost 1 base. The CDR3 runs 18 residues. CDR1 and CDR2 (germline): LNHDA, SQIVND (reference sequence). The CDR3 loop is CASSQLPLTGASNQPQHF. DNA for the CDR3: TGTGCCAGTAGTCAATTGCCCCTAACAGGGGCCAGCAATCAGCCCCAGCATTTT.

As to this clone: The same CDR3 can be traced to other DNA sequences in this sample. The rearrangement links TRBV5-1 to TRBJ2-7; TRBD2 is a possible D gene (5 bases). V was pared by 0 bases and J by 3 bases, with 7 bases between. Germline V lookup: CDR1 SGHRS, CDR2 YFSETQ. There are 13 residues in the CDR3. CDR3: CASSLAGSYEQYF. CDR3 nucleotide sequence: TGCGCCAGCAGCTTGGCGGGGAGCTACGAGCAGTACTTC. The full variable domain, rest sourced from reference TRBV5-1 and TRBJ2-7, is KAGVTQTPRYLIKTRGQQVTLSCSPISGHRSVSWYQQTPGQGLQFLFEYFSETQRNKGNFPGRFSGRQFSNSRSEMNVSTLELGDSALYLCASSLAGSYEQYFGPGTRLTVT.

V is TRBV28 and J is TRBJ2-4; 11 positions agree with TRBD2. The CDR3 is 18 amino acids. V lost 6 bases, J lost 2 bases, and 12 bases stayed unmatched. Germline V gene sequence: CDR1 MDHEN, CDR2 SYDVKM. Here the CDR3 DNA reads TGTGCCAGCAGCGTAGCGGGAGGGGATGACGCATCCAAAAACATTCAGTACTTC. It specifies CASSVAGGDDASKNIQYF.

The chain carries TRBV5-5 and TRBJ1-5; 7 positions agree with TRBD1. The ends lost 4 bases at V and 2 bases at J; junction bases unmatched: 9. Germline CDR1 SGHKS, CDR2 YYEKEE (reference sequence). This CDR3 contains 16 residues. The CDR3 DNA reads as TGTGCCAGCAGCAGAGGACAGGTGGTGGGCAATCAGCCCCAGCATTTT. It is translated as CASSRGQVVGNQPQHF.

The rearrangement joins TRBV10-1 to TRBJ2-7; TRBD2 is a possible D gene (6 bases). Germline CDR1 is WNHNN and CDR2 is SYGVQD (reference sequence). Deletions cut 9 bases from V and 3 bases from J, with 24 bases between. The CDR3 is 16 residues long. CDR3 loop: CASPGGETCEHYEQYF. DNA for the CDR3: TGCGCCAGTCCTGGCGGGGAAACTTGTGAGCACTACGAGCAGTACTTC.

The CDR3, as DNA: TGCGCCAGCGGGGCCACAGGGGACACTGAAGCTTTCTTT. Protein: CASGATGDTEAFF. The rearrangement uses TRBV5-1 and TRBJ1-1; 7 bases align to TRBD1. J gave up 3 bases and V 7 bases, and 6 bases lay outside the gene matches. The CDR3 runs 13 residues. Germline V gives CDR1 SGHRS, CDR2 YFSETQ.

The chain joins TRBV25-1 to TRBJ2-3, with D maybe TRBD2 (6 bases). Looked up from germline, CDR1 is MGHDK and CDR2 is SYGVNS. This CDR3 region has 15 residues. Trimming shortened V by 3 bases and J by 2 bases, and 12 bases separated the two germline ends. CDR3 bases: TGTGCCAGCAGTGACTGGGACTCACACACAGATACGCAGTATTTT. This sequence encodes CASSDWDSHTDTQYF.

This clone came up once. Other DNA sequences in the sample encode the same CDR3. This rearrangement joins TRBV10-3 to TRBJ2-7; 8 bases line up with TRBD2. This CDR3 is built from 14 residues. J was trimmed by 0 bases and V by 2 bases; bases with no gene match: 0. Germline V lookup: CDR1 ENHRY, CDR2 SYGVKD. This chain's CDR3 is CAISESGSSYEQYF. In DNA, the CDR3 is TGTGCCATCAGTGAGAGCGGGAGCTCCTACGAGCAGTACTTC.

The rearrangement uses TRBV7-7 and TRBJ2-7; D gene uncertain. The V gene's germline CDR1 is SSHAT and CDR2 FNYEAQ (reference sequence). The CDR3 is made up of 13 amino acids. The ends were cut back, 2 bases at V and 4 bases at J, with 9 bases in the middle. Here the CDR3 reads CASSLTPTYEQYF. The DNA of the CDR3 is TGTGCCAGCAGCTTAACGCCGACATACGAGCAGTACTTC. Together with reference TRBV7-7 and TRBJ2-7, the CDR3 gives the full variable domain: GAGVSQSPRYKVTKRGQDVTLRCDPISSHATLYWYQQALGQGPEFLTYFNYEAQPDKSGLPSDRFSAERPEGSISTLTIQRTEQRDSAMYRCASSLTPTYEQYFGPGTRLTVT.

The chain joins TRBV7-8 to TRBJ2-6, with unresolved D. V lost 5 bases to trimming and J lost 0 bases, with 11 bases between them. The length of the CDR3 is 16 residues. Germline V lookup: CDR1 SGHVS, CDR2 FQNEAQ. The CDR3 spells CASSPRPRSGANVLTF. The CDR3 region has the DNA TGTGCCAGCAGCCCCCGTCCCCGCTCTGGGGCCAACGTCCTGACTTTC.

The chain has TRBV5-1 and TRBJ2-1; D unresolved. Trimming removed 4 bases from V and 0 bases from J, with 14 bases in between. The CDR3 is 16 amino acids. Germline-derived CDR1 and CDR2 are SGHRS and YFSETQ. CDR3 amino acids: CASSPLIQSSYNEQFF. The CDR3 coding sequence is TGCGCCAGCAGCCCATTAATACAGAGCTCCTACAATGAGCAGTTCTTC.